A selection of T cell receptor beta chains follows, all from one sample in a study of HIV-infected children after antiretroviral therapy interruption. TCRdb re-analysed the 3' RACE reads in MiXCR, keeping a single row per CDR3 protein. In the table there are about 83,000 distinct CDR3 sequences, approximately 6.9% of which are singletons. The sample was CD45RA+ CD4+ T cells from PBMCs, pooled from several time points, taken from a donor given antiretroviral therapy, either interrupted or continuous. These receptors all stem from a pool of human donors with HIV. The CDR3 runs from the conserved cysteine through the conserved F or W.

15,TRBV20-1,TRBJ2-3,CSATSGSSLTDTQYF
14,TRBV19,TRBJ2-7,CASSVTSGSYEQYF
12,TRBV20-1,TRBJ2-3,CSAAPRADTQYF
13,TRBV28,TRBJ1-1,CASSPQGATEAFF
16,TRBV19,TRBJ2-7,CASSTQTGTGIQEQYF
15,TRBV5-6,TRBJ2-3,CASSNGGHSTDTQYF
12,TRBV20-1,TRBJ1-5,CSARGHFQPQHF
12,TRBV20-1,TRBJ1-2,CSARVWVHGYTF
14,TRBV19,TRBJ2-7,CASSPRRGSYEQYF
12,TRBV7-9,TRBJ1-5,CASSLSNQPQHF
18,TRBV5-1,TRBJ2-6,CASSFRDRVLSGANVLTF
13,TRBV7-2,TRBJ2-1,CASSFLGDNEQFF
15,TRBV2,TRBJ2-7,CASSERGRAGGEQYF
16,TRBV5-1,TRBJ1-2,CASRPNTGGGGYGYTF
13,TRBV19,TRBJ2-3,CASSIQTTDTQYF
16,TRBV5-4,TRBJ2-7,CASSWDTGTASYEQYF
13,TRBV20-1,TRBJ2-1,CSIRDRGHNEQFF
14,TRBV12-3/TRBV12-4,TRBJ2-3,CASSYRIRTDTQYF
19,TRBV7-2,TRBJ2-1,CASSLALTSFRPLYNEQFF
16,TRBV7-8,TRBJ1-1,CASSRNDRDGRWEAFF
13,TRBV19,TRBJ2-7,CASSTAGPYEQYF
16,TRBV7-2,TRBJ2-7,CASSLGEALAGYEQYF
15,TRBV4-2,TRBJ2-2,CASSLNLPEIGELFF
14,TRBV6-1,TRBJ2-3,CASEVPLGADTQYF
14,TRBV12-3/TRBV12-4,TRBJ2-7,CASSLGRGNYEQYF
12,TRBV12-3/TRBV12-4,TRBJ2-4,CASSLAGNIQYF
15,TRBV20-1,TRBJ2-7,CSARTSGGSSYEQYF
13,TRBV19,TRBJ2-1,CATRLAGSNEQFF
18,TRBV4-2,TRBJ2-5,CASSQVSANTGTEETQYF
18,TRBV3-1,TRBJ2-1,CASSPLTKTGSSYNEQFF
12,TRBV28,TRBJ1-2,CASSSGPNGYTF
16,TRBV3-1,TRBJ2-7,CASSPRTGLASDEQYF
15,TRBV12-3/TRBV12-4,TRBJ1-6,CASSSSGSYNSPLHF
14,TRBV10-3,TRBJ2-2,CAITGTANTGELFF
13,TRBV5-6,TRBJ2-3,CASSAGNTDTQYF
14,TRBV24-1,TRBJ1-6,CATSDGLENSPLHF
17,TRBV12-3/TRBV12-4,TRBJ1-5,CASSLAGMVDNNQPQHF
13,TRBV18,TRBJ2-7,CASSRWGTGEQYF
15,TRBV7-9,TRBJ1-1,CASSPPDRVNTEAFF
15,TRBV11-3,TRBJ2-5,CASSPKGQDSETQYF
15,TRBV5-1,TRBJ2-3,CASSLWDRGTDTQYF
17,TRBV18,TRBJ2-5,CASSPSGQSGGKETQYF